These T cell receptor beta chains were read from a single sample in a study of naive and memory T cell subsets. TCRdb reprocessed the UMI-ligation and nested PCR reads via MiXCR and lists one record per CDR3 protein. The sample records 150,000 or so distinct CDR3 sequences, roughly 22% being singletons. Source material: naive CD4+ T cells from blood. These receptors were taken from a human donor in good health. Each CDR3 is given with its conserved first and last residue. Each record gives: D gene, clone size, J gene, V gene, CDR3 DNA, CDR3 protein. D genes are given only for firm matches. The size entry is marked missing in some rows and otherwise reads once, few, many or a size class.

-	-	TRBJ1-5	TRBV7-9	TGTGCCAGCAGCTTAGGAGATTGGCCTCAGCCCCAGCATTTT	CASSLGDWPQPQHF
-	-	TRBJ1-1	TRBV20-1	TGCAGTGCTAGAGACCTTAGGACAGTGAACACTGAAGCTTTCTTT	CSARDLRTVNTEAFF
-	few	TRBJ2-7	TRBV20-1	TGCAGTGCTAGGTCGGGTCCAGGGGAGGAGCAGTACTTC	CSARSGPGEEQYF
-	-	TRBJ1-5	TRBV20-1	TGCAGTGCGGCAGGTCCCCGCGGCAATCAGCCCCAGCATTTT	CSAAGPRGNQPQHF
-	-	TRBJ2-1	TRBV7-7	TGTGCTAGCAGCTTAGGGAAAGGGCCTTACAATGAGCAGTTCTTC	CASSLGKGPYNEQFF
-	-	TRBJ2-1	TRBV15	TGTGCACATGAGGAGGAAAATGAGCAGTTCTTC	CAHEEENEQFF
-	many	TRBJ2-6	TRBV2	TGTGCCAGCAGTGATTTACACAACTCTGGGGCCAACGTCCTGACTTTC	CASSDLHNSGANVLTF
TRBD1	few	TRBJ1-1	TRBV12-3/TRBV12-4	TGTGCCAGCACAGTACAGGGGTGGACTGAAGCTTTCTTT	CASTVQGWTEAFF
TRBD2	-	TRBJ2-7	TRBV7-2	TGTGCCAGCAGCCCCCGGCCCCGGACTAGCGGGAGTCCCGAGCAGTACTTC	CASSPRPRTSGSPEQYF
-	many	TRBJ1-5	TRBV7-2	TGTGCCAGCAGCTTAGCGCATCATCAGCCCCAGCATTTT	CASSLAHHQPQHF
-	few	TRBJ1-4	TRBV9	TGTGCCAGCAGCGCCACACAGGGTTCGGGAGAAAAACTGTTTTTT	CASSATQGSGEKLFF
-	many	TRBJ2-1	TRBV18	TGTGCCAGCTCACCACGGTCTAGCGAGTACAATGAGCAGTTCTTC	CASSPRSSEYNEQFF
-	few	TRBJ2-7	TRBV21-1	TGTGCCAGCTCACCTCTAGGCAGGTCCTACGAGCAGTACTTC	CASSPLGRSYEQYF
TRBD1	few	TRBJ2-7	TRBV28	TGTGCCAGCAGAACCGGGACAGGGGTCTCCTACGAGCAGTACTTC	CASRTGTGVSYEQYF
-	-	TRBJ1-4	TRBV2	TGTGCCAACCCGGGCCACATGAGGACTAATGAAAAACTGTTTTTT	CANPGHMRTNEKLFF
TRBD2	-	TRBJ2-1	TRBV20-1	TGCAGTGCTAGCCATCCTGGGACTAGGAGCTCCTACAATGAGCAGTTCTTC	CSASHPGTRSSYNEQFF
TRBD1	-	TRBJ2-1	TRBV5-4	TGTGCCAGCAATACTAGGACAGGGTCCAATGAGCAGTTCTTC	CASNTRTGSNEQFF
-	once	TRBJ1-5	TRBV6-2/TRBV6-3	TGTGCCAGCAAACATGGAGGGGATCAGCCCCAGCATTTT	CASKHGGDQPQHF
-	few	TRBJ1-2	TRBV29-1	TGCAGCGCCAGGACAGAAACTAACTATGGCTACACCTTC	CSARTETNYGYTF
TRBD1	-	TRBJ2-7	TRBV20-1	TGCAGTGCTCCGGACAGGGTACAGGGCGAGCAGTACTTC	CSAPDRVQGEQYF
-	few	TRBJ2-5	TRBV28	TGTGCCAGCAGTTCAGAGGGGCCGGAGTTAGGGACCCAGTACTTC	CASSSEGPELGTQYF
TRBD1	-	TRBJ1-6	TRBV10-3	TGTGCCATCAGGGAGGGGGCAGTCATTGCTTCACCCCTCCACTTT	CAIREGAVIASPLHF
-	-	TRBJ2-5	TRBV5-1	TGCGCCAGCAGCTTGAAGGACAGTCAAGAGACCCAGTACTTC	CASSLKDSQETQYF
TRBD2	-	TRBJ2-3	TRBV7-6	TGTGCCAGCAGCTTAGTTGCGGGAGGTCAATTTTCCGCAGATACGCAGTATTTT	CASSLVAGGQFSADTQYF
-	few	TRBJ1-2	TRBV2	TGTGCCAGCGCGCGGGGGATCAATAACGATGGCTACACCTTC	CASARGINNDGYTF
-	-	TRBJ2-7	TRBV20-1	TGCAGTGCTCCACCCTCAAGCTACGAGCAGTACTTC	CSAPPSSYEQYF
-	-	TRBJ2-5	TRBV27	TGTGCCAGCAGTTTAATAGTGCCAGGGAACTTAGAGACCCAGTACTTC	CASSLIVPGNLETQYF
TRBD1	-	TRBJ2-7	TRBV10-3	TGTGCCATCAGTCGACAGGGGAACGAGCAGTACTTC	CAISRQGNEQYF
-	-	TRBJ1-5	TRBV6-4	TGTGCCAGCAGTGACCTGATAGGAGGGCCCCAGCATTTT	CASSDLIGGPQHF
-	many	TRBJ2-5	TRBV5-4	TGTGCCAGCAGCCCGAGCGTCCTGGACCGAGGGGTACAAGAGACCCAGTACTTC	CASSPSVLDRGVQETQYF